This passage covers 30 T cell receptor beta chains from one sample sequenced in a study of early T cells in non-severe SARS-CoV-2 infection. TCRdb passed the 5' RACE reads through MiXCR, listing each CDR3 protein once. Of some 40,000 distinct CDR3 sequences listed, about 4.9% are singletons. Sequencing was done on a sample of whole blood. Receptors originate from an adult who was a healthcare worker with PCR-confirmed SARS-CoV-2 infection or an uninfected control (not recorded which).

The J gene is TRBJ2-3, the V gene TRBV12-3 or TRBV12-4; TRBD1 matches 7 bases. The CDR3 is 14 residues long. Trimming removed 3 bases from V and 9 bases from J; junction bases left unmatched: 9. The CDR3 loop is CASSFSRKGATQYF. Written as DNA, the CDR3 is TGTGCCAGCAGTTTCTCCCGGAAGGGGGCAACGCAGTATTTT.

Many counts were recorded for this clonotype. This CDR3 reads CASSYSTGTGLETQYF. The DNA of the CDR3 is TGTGCCAGCAGTTACTCGACAGGGACAGGGTTAGAGACCCAGTACTTC. The rearrangement links TRBV6-6 to TRBJ2-5; the match to TRBD1 covers 9 bases. This CDR3 comprises 16 residues. J was trimmed by 4 bases and V by 0 bases; bases with no gene match: 6. Germline-derived CDR1 and CDR2 are MNHNY and SVGAGI (reference sequence).

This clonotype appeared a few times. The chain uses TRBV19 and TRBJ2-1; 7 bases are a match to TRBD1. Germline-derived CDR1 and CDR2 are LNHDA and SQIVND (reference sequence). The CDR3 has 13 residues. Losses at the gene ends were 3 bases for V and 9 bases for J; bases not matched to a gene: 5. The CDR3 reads CASSITQGTEQFF. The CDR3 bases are TGTGCCAGTAGTATTACACAGGGGACTGAGCAGTTCTTC.

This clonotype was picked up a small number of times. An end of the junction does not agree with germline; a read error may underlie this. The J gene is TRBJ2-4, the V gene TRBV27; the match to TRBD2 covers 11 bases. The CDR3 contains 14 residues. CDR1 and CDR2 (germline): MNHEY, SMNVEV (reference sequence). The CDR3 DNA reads TGTGCCAGCAGCCCCCTTGTTAGCGGGGGGGCCTTGGACTTC. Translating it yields CASSPLVSGGALDF.

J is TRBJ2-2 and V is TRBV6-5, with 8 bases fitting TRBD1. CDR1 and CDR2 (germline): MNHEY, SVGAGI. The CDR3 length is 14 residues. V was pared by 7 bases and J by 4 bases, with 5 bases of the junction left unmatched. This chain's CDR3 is CASKMTGATGELFF. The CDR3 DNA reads TGTGCCAGCAAAATGACAGGGGCCACCGGGGAGCTGTTTTTT.

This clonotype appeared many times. Written as DNA, the CDR3 is TGCAGTGCCGGGGGCGGATTGAACACTGAAGCTTTCTTT. This translates into CSAGGGLNTEAFF. The chain combines TRBV20-1 with TRBJ1-1, with D tentatively TRBD1 (6 bases). From germline, CDR1 is DFQATT and CDR2 SNEGSKA (reference sequence). Trimming removed 6 bases at V and 0 bases at J, with 11 bases between. The CDR3 totals 13 residues.

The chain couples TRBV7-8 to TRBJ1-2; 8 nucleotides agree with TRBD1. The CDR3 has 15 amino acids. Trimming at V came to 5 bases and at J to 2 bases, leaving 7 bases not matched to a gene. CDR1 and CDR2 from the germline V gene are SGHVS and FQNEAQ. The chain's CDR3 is CASSAWTGNNYGYTF. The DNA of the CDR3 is TGTGCCAGCAGCGCGTGGACAGGGAACAACTATGGCTACACCTTC.

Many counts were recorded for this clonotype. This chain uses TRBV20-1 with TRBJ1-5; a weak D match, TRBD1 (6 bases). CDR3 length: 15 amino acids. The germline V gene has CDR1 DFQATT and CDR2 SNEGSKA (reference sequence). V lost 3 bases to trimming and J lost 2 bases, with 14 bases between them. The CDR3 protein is CSARPGGSGNQPQHF. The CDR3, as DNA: TGCAGTGCTAGGCCCGGGGGCAGTGGCAATCAGCCCCAGCATTTT.

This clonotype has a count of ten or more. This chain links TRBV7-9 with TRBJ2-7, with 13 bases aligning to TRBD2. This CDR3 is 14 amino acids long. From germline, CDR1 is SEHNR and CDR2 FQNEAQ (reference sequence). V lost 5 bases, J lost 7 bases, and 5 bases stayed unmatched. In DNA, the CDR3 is TGTGCCAGCAGCCCTGGACTAGCGGGAGATGAGCAGTACTTC. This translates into CASSPGLAGDEQYF. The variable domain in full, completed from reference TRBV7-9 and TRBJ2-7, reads DTGVSQNPRHKITKRGQNVTFRCDPISEHNRLYWYRQTLGQGPEFLTYFQNEAQLEKSRLLSDRFSAERPKGSFSTLEIQRTEQGDSAMYLCASSPGLAGDEQYFGPGTRLTVT.

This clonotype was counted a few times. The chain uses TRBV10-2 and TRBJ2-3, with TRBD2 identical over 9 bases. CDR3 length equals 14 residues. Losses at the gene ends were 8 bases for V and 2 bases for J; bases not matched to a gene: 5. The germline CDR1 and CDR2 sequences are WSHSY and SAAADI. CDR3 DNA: TGCGCCAGCGCAGCGGGGGGAAACACAGATACGCAGTATTTT. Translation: CASAAGGNTDTQYF.

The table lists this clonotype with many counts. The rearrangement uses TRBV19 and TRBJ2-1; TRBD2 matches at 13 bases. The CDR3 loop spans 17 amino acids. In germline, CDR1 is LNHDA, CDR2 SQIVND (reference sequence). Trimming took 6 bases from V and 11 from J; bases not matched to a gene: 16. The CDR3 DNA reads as TGTGCCAGTAGAGGGCCCCCCGGGACTAGCGGGAATCAGAAGCAGTTCTTC. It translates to CASRGPPGTSGNQKQFF.

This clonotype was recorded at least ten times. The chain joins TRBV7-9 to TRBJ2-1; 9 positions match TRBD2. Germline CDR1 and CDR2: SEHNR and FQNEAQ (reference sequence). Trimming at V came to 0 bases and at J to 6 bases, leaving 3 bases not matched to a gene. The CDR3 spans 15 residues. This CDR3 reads CASSLASGSPNEQFF. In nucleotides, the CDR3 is TGTGCCAGCAGCTTAGCTAGCGGGAGCCCCAATGAGCAGTTCTTC.

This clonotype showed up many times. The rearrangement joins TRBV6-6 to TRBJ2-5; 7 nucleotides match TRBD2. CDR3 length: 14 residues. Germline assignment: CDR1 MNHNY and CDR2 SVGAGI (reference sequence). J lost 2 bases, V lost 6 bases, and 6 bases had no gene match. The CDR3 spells CASRLSGLQETQYF. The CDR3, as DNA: TGTGCCAGCAGACTATCGGGACTACAAGAGACCCAGTACTTC.

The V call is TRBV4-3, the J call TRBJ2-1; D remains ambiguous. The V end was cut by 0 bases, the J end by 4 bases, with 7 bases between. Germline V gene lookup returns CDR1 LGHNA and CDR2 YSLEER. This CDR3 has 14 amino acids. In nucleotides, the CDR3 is TGCGCCAGCAGCCAAGAACGAGAGTACAATGAGCAGTTCTTC. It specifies CASSQEREYNEQFF.

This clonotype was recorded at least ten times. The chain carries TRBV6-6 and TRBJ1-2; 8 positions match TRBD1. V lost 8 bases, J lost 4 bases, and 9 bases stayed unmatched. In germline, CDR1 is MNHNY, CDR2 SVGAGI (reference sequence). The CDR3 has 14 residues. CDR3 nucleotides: TGTGCCAGCCGAGAGACAGGGGAGATCTATGGCTACACCTTC. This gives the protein CASRETGEIYGYTF.

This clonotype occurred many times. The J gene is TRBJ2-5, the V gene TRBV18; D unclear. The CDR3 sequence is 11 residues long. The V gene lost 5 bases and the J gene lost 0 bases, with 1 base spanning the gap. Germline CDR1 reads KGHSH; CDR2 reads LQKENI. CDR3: CASSNQETQYF. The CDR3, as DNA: TGTGCCAGCTCAAACCAAGAGACCCAGTACTTC.

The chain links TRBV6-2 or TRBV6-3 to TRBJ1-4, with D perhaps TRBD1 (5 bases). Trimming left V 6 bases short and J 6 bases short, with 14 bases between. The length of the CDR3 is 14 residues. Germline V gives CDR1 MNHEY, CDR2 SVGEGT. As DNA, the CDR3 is TGTGCCAGCAGAGCCGGGGGTCTGTATGAAAAACTGTTTTTT. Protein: CASRAGGLYEKLFF.

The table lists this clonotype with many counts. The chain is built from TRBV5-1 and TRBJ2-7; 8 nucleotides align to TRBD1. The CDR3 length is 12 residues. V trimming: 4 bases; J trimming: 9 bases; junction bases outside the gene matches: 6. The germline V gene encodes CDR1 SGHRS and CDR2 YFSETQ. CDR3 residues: CASSVDRVAQYF. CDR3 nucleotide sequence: TGCGCCAGCAGCGTGGACAGGGTTGCGCAGTACTTC.

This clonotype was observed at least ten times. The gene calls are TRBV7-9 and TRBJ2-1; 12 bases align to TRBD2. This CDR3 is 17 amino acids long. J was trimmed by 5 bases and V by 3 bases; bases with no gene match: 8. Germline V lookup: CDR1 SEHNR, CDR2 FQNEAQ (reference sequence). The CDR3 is CASSLTSGSIHHNEQFF. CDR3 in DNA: TGTGCCAGCAGCTTGACTAGCGGGAGCATCCATCACAATGAGCAGTTCTTC.

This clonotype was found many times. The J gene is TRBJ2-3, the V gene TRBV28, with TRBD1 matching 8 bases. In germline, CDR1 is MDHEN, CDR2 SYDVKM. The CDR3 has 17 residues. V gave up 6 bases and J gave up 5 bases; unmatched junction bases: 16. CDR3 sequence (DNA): TGTGCCAGCAGAACCAAAGGACAGGGAAGGAAGGAAGATACGCAGTATTTT. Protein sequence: CASRTKGQGRKEDTQYF.

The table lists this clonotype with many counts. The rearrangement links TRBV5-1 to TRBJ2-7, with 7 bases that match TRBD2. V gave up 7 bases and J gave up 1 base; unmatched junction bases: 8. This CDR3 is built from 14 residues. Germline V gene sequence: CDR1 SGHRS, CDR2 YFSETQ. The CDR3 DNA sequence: TGCGCCAGCTCCCGGGAGGCTGATTCCTACGAGCAGTACTTC. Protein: CASSREADSYEQYF.

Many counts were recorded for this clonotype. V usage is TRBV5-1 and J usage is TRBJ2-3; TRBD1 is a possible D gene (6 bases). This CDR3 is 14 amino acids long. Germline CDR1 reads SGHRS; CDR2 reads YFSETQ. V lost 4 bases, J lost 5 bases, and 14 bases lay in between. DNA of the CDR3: TGCGCCAGCAGCCAGAACAGGGTACGAGATACGCAGTATTTT. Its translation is CASSQNRVRDTQYF. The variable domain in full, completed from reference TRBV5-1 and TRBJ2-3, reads KAGVTQTPRYLIKTRGQQVTLSCSPISGHRSVSWYQQTPGQGLQFLFEYFSETQRNKGNFPGRFSGRQFSNSRSEMNVSTLELGDSALYLCASSQNRVRDTQYFGPGTRLTVL.

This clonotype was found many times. This chain's CDR3 is CSAEDGGLAGFAEQFF. The DNA for the CDR3 is TGCAGTGCTGAGGACGGGGGACTAGCGGGCTTCGCTGAGCAGTTCTTC. The chain employs TRBV20-1 and TRBJ2-1; TRBD2 aligns across 12 bases. Losses at the gene ends were 5 bases for V and 9 bases for J; bases not matched to a gene: 14. CDR3 size: 16 residues. Germline V gene lookup returns CDR1 DFQATT and CDR2 SNEGSKA (reference sequence).

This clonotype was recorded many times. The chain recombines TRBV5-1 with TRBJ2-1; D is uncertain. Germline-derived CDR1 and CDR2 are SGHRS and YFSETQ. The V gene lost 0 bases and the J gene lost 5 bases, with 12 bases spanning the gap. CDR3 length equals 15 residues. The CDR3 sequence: CASSLGHLGNNEQFF. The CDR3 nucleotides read TGCGCCAGCAGCTTGGGACACCTGGGAAACAATGAGCAGTTCTTC.

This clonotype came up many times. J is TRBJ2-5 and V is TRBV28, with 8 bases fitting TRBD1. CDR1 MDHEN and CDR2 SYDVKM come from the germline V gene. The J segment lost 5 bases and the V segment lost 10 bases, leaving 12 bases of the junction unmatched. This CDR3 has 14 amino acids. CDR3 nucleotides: TGTGCCATCGGGACAGGCCAGTTACCGGAGACCCAGTACTTC. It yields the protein CAIGTGQLPETQYF.

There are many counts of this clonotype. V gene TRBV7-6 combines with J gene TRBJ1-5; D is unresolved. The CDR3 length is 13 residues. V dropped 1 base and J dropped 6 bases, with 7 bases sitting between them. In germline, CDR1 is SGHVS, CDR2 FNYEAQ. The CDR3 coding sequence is TGTGCCAGCAGCTTAGAGGACGGTCAGCCCCAGCATTTT. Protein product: CASSLEDGQPQHF.

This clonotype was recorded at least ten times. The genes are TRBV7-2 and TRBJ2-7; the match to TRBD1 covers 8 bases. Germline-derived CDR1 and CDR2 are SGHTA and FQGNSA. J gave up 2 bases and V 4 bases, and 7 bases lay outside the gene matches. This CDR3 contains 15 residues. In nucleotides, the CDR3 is TGTGCCAGCAGCTCTATTGGACAGGGAGCCTACGAGCAGTACTTC. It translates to CASSSIGQGAYEQYF.

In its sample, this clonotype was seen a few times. CDR3 sequence reads: CASSGQGSLYGYTF. Here the CDR3 DNA reads TGTGCCAGCAGTGGGCAGGGTTCACTCTATGGCTACACCTTC. The chain joins TRBV2 to TRBJ1-2, with D possibly being TRBD1 (5 bases). V dropped 4 bases and J dropped 4 bases, with 13 bases sitting between them. The germline V gene encodes CDR1 SNHLY and CDR2 FYNNEI. CDR3 length: 14 residues. Drawing the rest from reference TRBV2 and TRBJ1-2, the complete variable domain is EPEVTQTPSHQVTQMGQEVILRCVPISNHLYFYWYRQILGQKVEFLVSFYNNEISEKSEIFDDQFSVERPDGSNFTLKIRSTKLEDSAMYFCASSGQGSLYGYTFGSGTRLTVV.

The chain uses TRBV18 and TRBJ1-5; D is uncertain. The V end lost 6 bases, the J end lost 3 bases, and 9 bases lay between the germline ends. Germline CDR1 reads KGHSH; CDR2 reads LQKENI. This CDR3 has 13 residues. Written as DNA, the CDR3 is TGTGCCAGCTCCCATGAACCCAATCAGCCCCAGCATTTT. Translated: CASSHEPNQPQHF. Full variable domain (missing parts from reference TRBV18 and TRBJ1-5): NAGVMQNPRHLVRRRGQEARLRCSPMKGHSHVYWYRQLPEEGLKFMVYLQKENIIDESGMPKERFSAEFPKEGPSILRIQQVVRGDSAAYFCASSHEPNQPQHFGDGTRLSIL.

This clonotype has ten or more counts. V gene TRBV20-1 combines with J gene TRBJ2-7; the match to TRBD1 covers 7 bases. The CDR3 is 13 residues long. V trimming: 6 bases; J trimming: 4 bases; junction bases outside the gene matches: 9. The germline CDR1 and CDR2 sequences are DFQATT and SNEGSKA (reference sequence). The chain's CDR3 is CSARDRAEYEQYF. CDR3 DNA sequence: TGCAGTGCACGCGACAGGGCCGAGTACGAGCAGTACTTC.